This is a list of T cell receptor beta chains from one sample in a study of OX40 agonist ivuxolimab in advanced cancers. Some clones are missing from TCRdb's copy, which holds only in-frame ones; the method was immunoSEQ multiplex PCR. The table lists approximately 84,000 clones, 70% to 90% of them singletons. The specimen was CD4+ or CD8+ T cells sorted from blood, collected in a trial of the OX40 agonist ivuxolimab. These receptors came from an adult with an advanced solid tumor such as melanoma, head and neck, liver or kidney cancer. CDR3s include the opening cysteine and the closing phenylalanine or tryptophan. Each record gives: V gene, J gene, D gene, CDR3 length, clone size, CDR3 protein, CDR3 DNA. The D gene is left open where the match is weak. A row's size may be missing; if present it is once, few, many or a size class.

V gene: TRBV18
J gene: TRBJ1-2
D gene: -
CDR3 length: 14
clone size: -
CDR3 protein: CASSLSQEAGGYTF
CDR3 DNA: TGTGCCAGCTCTCTCTCACAGGAAGCCGGCGGCTACACCTTC

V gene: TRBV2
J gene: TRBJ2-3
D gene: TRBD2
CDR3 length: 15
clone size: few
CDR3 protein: CASSLERGAGDTQYF
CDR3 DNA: TGTGCCAGCAGTCTAGAGCGGGGGGCCGGAGATACGCAGTATTTT

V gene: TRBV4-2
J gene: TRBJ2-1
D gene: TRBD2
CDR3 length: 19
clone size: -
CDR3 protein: CASSPGLAGGLGVINEQFF
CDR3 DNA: TGTGCCAGCAGCCCCGGACTAGCGGGGGGGCTTGGGGTTATTAATGAGCAGTTCTTC

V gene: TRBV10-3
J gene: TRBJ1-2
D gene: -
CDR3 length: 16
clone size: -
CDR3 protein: CAISESSANSNYGYTF
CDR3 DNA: TGTGCCATCAGTGAAAGCTCGGCAAACTCGAACTATGGCTACACCTTC

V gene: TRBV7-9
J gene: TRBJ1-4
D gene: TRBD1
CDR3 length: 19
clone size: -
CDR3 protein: CASSLTPRRAGGANEKLFF
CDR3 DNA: TGTGCCAGCAGCTTAACCCCCCGAAGGGCAGGGGGTGCTAATGAAAAACTGTTTTTT

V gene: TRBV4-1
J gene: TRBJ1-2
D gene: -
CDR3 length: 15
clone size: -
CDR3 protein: CASSQDLQGYYGYTF
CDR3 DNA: TGCGCCAGCAGCCAAGACCTACAGGGTTACTATGGCTACACCTTC

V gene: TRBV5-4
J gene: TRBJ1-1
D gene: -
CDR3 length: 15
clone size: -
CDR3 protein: CASSLPGTVNTEAFF
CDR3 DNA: TGTGCCAGCAGCTTACCCGGGACGGTGAACACTGAAGCTTTCTTT

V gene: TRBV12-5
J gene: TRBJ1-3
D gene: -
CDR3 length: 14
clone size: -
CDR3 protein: CASGLVGVLLPIYF
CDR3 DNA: TGTGCTAGTGGTTTGGTAGGTGTGCTTCTTCCCATATATTTT

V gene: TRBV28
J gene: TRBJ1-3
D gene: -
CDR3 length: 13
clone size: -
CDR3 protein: CASSLLRRNTIYF
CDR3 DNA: TGTGCCAGCAGTTTGCTAAGAAGAAACACCATATATTTT

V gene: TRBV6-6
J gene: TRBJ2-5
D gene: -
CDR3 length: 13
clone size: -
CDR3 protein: CASSYFGKETQYF
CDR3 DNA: TGTGCCAGCAGTTACTTCGGAAAAGAGACCCAGTACTTC

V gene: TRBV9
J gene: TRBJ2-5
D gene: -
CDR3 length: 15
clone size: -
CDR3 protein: CASSVEGTVIETQYF
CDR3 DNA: TGTGCCAGCAGCGTAGAGGGGACGGTGATCGAGACCCAGTACTTC

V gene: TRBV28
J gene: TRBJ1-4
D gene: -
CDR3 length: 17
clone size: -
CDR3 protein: CASSSPMGPATNEKLFF
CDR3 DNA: TGTGCCAGCAGTTCCCCGATGGGCCCTGCAACTAATGAAAAACTGTTTTTT

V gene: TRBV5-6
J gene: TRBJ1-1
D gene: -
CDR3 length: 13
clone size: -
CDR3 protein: CASSLDLNTEAFF
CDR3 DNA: TGTGCCAGCAGCTTGGATCTGAACACTGAAGCTTTCTTT

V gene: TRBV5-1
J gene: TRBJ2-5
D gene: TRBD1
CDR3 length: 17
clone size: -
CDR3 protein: CASSLGKTGPQGETQYF
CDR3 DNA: TGCGCCAGCAGCTTGGGAAAGACAGGGCCCCAGGGAGAGACCCAGTACTTC

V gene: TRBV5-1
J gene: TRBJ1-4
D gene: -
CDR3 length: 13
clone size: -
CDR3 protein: CASSPGLVEKLFF
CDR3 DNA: TGCGCCAGCAGCCCCGGACTGGTAGAAAAACTGTTTTTT

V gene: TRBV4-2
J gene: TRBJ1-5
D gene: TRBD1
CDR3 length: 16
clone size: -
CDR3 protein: CASSQAQTGGGQPQHF
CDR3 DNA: TGTGCCAGCAGCCAAGCCCAGACAGGGGGCGGTCAGCCCCAGCATTTT

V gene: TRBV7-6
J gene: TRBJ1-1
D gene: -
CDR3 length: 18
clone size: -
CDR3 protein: CASSLYGKTEGWKTEAFF
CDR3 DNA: TGTGCCAGCAGCTTATACGGCAAAACCGAGGGCTGGAAGACTGAAGCTTTCTTT

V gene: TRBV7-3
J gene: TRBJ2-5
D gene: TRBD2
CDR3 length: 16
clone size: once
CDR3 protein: CASSLSASGGQETQYF
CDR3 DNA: TGTGCCAGCAGCTTAAGCGCTAGCGGGGGGCAAGAGACCCAGTACTTC

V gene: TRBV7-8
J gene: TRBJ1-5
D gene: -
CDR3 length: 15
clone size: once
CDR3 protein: CASSLGATGNQPQHF
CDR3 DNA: TGTGCCAGCAGCTTAGGCGCGACTGGGAATCAGCCCCAGCATTTT

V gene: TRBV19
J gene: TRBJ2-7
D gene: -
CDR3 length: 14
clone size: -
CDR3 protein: CASSKQTGFYEQYF
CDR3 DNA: TGTGCCAGTAGTAAACAAACAGGGTTCTACGAGCAGTACTTC

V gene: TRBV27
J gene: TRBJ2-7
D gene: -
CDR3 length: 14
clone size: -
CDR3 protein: CASSALGTRYEQYF
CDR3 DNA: TGTGCCAGCAGTGCCCTGGGGACACGCTACGAGCAGTACTTC

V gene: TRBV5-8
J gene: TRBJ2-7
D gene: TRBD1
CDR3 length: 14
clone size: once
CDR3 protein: CASSLGGQSYEQYF
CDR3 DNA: TGTGCCAGCAGCTTGGGGGGACAGAGCTACGAGCAGTACTTC

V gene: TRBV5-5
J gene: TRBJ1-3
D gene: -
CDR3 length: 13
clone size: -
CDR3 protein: CASSIDTGNTIYF
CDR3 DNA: TGTGCCAGCAGTATTGACACTGGAAACACCATATATTTT

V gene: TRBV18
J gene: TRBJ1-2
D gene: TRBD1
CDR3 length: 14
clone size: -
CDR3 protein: CASYGTGRNYGYTF
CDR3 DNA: TGTGCCAGCTACGGGACAGGGAGGAACTATGGCTACACCTTC

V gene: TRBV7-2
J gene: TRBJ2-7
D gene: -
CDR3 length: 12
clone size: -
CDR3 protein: CASSLDFGEQYF
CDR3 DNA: TGTGCCAGCAGCTTAGATTTCGGCGAGCAGTACTTC

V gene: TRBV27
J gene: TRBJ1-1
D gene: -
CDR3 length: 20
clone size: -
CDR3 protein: CASSPRPRGGFTFRDTEAFF
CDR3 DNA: TGTGCCAGCAGTCCTCGCCCACGCGGGGGCTTTACTTTTAGGGACACTGAAGCTTTCTTT

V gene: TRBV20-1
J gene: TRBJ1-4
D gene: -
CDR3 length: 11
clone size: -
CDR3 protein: CSARGQEKLFF
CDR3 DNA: TGCAGTGCCCGAGGGCAGGAAAAACTGTTTTTT

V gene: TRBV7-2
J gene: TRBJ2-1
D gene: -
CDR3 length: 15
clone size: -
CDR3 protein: CASSLVSSSYNEQFF
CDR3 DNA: TGTGCCAGCAGCTTAGTTTCGTCCTCGTACAATGAGCAGTTCTTC

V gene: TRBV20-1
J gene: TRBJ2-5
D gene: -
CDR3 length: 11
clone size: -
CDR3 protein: CSANRAETQYF
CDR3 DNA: TGCAGTGCAAACAGGGCAGAGACCCAGTACTTC

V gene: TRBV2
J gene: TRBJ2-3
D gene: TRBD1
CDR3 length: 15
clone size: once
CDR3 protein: CASCLGTGGYDTQYF
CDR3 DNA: TGTGCCAGCTGCCTCGGGACAGGGGGCTACGATACGCAGTATTTT

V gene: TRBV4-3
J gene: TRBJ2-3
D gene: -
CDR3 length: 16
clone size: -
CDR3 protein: CASSQEPPGNTDTQYF
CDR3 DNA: TGCGCCAGCAGCCAAGAACCCCCGGGGAACACAGATACGCAGTATTTT

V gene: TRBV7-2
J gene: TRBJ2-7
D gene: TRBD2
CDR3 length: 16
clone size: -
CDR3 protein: CASSLTRLAGSYEQYF
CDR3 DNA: TGTGCCAGCAGCTTAACGCGGCTAGCGGGCTCCTACGAGCAGTACTTC

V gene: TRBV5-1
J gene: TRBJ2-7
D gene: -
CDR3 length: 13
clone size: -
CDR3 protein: CASGIPNRDEQYF
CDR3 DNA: TGCGCCAGCGGGATACCGAACAGGGACGAGCAGTACTTC

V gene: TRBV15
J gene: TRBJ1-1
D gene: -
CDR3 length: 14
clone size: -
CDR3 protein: CATSRDLGFTEAFF
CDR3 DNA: TGTGCCACCAGCAGAGACCTGGGATTCACTGAAGCTTTCTTT

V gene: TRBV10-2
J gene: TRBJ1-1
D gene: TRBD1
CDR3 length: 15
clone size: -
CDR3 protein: CASKGADRGNTEAFF
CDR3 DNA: TGCGCCAGCAAGGGCGCGGACAGGGGGAACACTGAAGCTTTCTTT

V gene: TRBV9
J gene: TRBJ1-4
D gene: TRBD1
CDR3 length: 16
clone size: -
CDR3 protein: CASSVESSDRGGQLFF
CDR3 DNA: TGTGCCAGCAGCGTAGAATCCTCGGACAGGGGCGGACAACTGTTTTTT

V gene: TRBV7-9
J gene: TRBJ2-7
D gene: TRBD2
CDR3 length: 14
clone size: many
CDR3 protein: CASSPRTSPLEQYF
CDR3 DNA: TGTGCCAGCAGCCCAAGGACTAGTCCCTTGGAGCAGTACTTC

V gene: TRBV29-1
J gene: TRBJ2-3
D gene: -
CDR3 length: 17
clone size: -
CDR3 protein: CSVVGGRTGIRTDTQYF
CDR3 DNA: TGCAGCGTTGTGGGGGGGAGGACAGGGATACGCACAGATACGCAGTATTTT

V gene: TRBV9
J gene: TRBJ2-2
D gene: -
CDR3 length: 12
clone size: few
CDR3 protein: CASSVSAGELFF
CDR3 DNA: TGTGCCAGCAGCGTATCCGCCGGGGAGCTGTTTTTT

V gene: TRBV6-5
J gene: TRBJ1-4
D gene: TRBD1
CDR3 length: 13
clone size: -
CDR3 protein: CASRGQGDEKLFF
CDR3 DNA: TGTGCCAGCAGAGGACAGGGGGATGAAAAACTGTTTTTT

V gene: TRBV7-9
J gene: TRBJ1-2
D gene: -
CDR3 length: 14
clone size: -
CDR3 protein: CASSLVRDNYGYTF
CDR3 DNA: TGTGCCAGCAGCTTAGTGAGGGACAACTATGGCTACACCTTC

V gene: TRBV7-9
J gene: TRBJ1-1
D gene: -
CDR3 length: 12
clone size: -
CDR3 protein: CASSLDPGEAFF
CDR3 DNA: TGTGCCAGCAGCTTAGATCCAGGGGAAGCTTTCTTT

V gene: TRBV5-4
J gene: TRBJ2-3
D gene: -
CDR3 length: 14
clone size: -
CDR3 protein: CASSFEVDMSSQYF
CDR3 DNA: TGTGCCAGCAGCTTCGAAGTGGACATGTCCTCGCAGTATTTT

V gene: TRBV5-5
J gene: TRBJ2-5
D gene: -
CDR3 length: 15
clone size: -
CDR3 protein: CASSVDGRYQETQYF
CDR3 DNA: TGTGCCAGCAGCGTGGACGGACGCTACCAAGAGACCCAGTACTTC

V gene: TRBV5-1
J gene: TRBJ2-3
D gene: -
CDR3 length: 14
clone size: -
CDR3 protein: CASSLGSAADTQYF
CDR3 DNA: TGCGCCAGCAGCTTGGGTTCGGCAGCAGATACGCAGTATTTT

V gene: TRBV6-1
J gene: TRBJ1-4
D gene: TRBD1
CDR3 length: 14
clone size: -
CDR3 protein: CASSDRGVGEKLFF
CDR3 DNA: TGTGCCAGCAGCGACAGGGGTGTAGGAGAAAAACTGTTTTTT

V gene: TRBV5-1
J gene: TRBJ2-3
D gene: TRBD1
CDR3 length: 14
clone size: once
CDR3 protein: CASSRDSSTDTQYF
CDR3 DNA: TGCGCCAGCAGCCGGGACAGTAGCACAGATACGCAGTATTTT

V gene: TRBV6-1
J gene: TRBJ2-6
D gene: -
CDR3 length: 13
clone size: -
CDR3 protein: CASQESGANVLTF
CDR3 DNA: TGTGCCAGCCAGGAATCTGGGGCCAACGTCCTGACTTTC

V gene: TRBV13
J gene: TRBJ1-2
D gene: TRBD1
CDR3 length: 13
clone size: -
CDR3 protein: CASSRGGGYGYTF
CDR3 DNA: TGTGCCAGCAGCCGAGGGGGCGGCTATGGCTACACCTTC

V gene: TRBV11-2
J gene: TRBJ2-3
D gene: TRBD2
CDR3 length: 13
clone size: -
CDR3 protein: CASRDGTSDTQYF
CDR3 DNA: TGTGCCAGCAGGGACGGGACTAGCGATACGCAGTATTTT

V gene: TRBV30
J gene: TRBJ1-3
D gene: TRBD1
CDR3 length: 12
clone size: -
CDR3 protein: CAWRDSGNTIYF
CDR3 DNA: TGTGCCTGGCGGGACAGTGGAAACACCATATATTTT

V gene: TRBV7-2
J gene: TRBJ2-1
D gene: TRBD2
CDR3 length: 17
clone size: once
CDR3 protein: CASSLATAGGKNNEQFF
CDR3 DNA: TGTGCCAGCAGCTTAGCGACGGCGGGAGGGAAAAACAATGAGCAGTTCTTC

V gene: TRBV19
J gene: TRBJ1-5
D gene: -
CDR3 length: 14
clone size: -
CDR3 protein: CASSRGRRNQPQHF
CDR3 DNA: TGTGCCAGTAGTAGAGGGCGGCGCAATCAGCCCCAGCATTTT

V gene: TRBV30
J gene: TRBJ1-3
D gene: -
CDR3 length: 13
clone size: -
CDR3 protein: CAWRRGTGNTIYF
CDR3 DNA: TGTGCCTGGAGGAGGGGTACTGGAAACACCATATATTTT

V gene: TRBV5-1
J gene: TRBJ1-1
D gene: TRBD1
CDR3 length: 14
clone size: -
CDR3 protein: CASSRTGDPVEAFF
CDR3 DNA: TGCGCCAGCAGCAGGACAGGCGATCCTGTAGAAGCTTTCTTT